This T cell receptor beta chain originates from a study of sequential checkpoint blockade in melanoma. Study-level findings and limits: Mutational load did not correlate with tumor T-cell fraction or clonality.

Regarding treatment: randomized to nivolumab then ipilimumab (arm A) or the reverse (arm B). The V and J ends lost 5 bases and 0 bases respectively, with 14 bases between them. Germline values: CDR1 MNHGY, CDR2 SAAAGT. This CDR3 is built from 15 residues. To note about this clone: Its target is not known.

Only in-frame clones appear in the TCRdb table, and some are missing; sequencing was by immunoSEQ multiplex PCR. The sample holds approximately 4,900 clones, roughly 25% seen once. This specimen was tumor tissue (inferred from file names), taken from a patient given nivolumab and ipilimumab in sequence. The TCR comes from a human donor with melanoma. V usage is TRBV6-8 and J usage is TRBJ2-7; D call uncertain. CDR3 in amino acids: CASSDGYPASYEQYF. CDR3 nucleotides: TGTGCCAGCAGTGATGGCTACCCTGCCTCCTACGAGCAGTACTTC.